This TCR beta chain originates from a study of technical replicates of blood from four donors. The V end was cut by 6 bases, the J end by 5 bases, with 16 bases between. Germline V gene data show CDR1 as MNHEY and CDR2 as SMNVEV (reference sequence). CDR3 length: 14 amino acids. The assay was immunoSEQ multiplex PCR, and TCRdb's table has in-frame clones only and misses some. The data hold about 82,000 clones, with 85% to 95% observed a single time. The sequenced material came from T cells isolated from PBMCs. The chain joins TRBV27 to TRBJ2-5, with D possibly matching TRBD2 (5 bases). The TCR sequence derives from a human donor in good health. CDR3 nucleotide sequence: TGTGCCAGCAGACCGCTAGCCGGCGGGGAGACCCAGTACTTC. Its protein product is CASRPLAGGETQYF.